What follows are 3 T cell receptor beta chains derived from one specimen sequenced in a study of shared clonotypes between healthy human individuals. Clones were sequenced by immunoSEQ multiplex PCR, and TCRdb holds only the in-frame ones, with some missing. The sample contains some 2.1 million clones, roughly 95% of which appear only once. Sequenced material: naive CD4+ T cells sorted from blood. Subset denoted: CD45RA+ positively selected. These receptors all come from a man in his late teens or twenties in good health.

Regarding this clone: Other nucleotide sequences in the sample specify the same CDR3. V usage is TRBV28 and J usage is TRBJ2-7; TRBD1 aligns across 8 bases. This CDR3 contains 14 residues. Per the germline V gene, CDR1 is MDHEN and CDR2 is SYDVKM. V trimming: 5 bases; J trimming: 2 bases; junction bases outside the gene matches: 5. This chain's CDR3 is CASSPGQGTYEQYF. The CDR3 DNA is TGTGCCAGCAGTCCCGGACAGGGCACCTACGAGCAGTACTTC.

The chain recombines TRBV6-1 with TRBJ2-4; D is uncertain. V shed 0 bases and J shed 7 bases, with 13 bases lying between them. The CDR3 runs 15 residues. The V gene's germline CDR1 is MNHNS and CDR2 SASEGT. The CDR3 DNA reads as TGTGCCAGCAGTGAAGCGCTTGGGATGTTGAACATTCAGTACTTC. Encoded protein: CASSEALGMLNIQYF.

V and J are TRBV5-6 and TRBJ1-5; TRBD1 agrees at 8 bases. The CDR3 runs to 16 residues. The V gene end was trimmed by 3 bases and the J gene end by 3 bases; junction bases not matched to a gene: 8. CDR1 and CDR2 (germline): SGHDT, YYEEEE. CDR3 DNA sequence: TGTGCCAGCAGCTCCTATGGACAGGGATCCAATCAGCCCCAGCATTTT. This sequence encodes CASSSYGQGSNQPQHF.